Following are 14 T cell receptor beta chains from one sample sequenced in a study of OX40 agonist ivuxolimab in advanced cancers. Repertoires were generated with immunoSEQ multiplex PCR, while TCRdb's copy carries only in-frame clones and drops some. The sample records 50,000 to 65,000 clones, 80% to 85% being singletons. The sequencing used CD4+ or CD8+ T cells sorted from blood, collected in a trial of the OX40 agonist ivuxolimab. Receptor source: an adult with an advanced solid tumor such as melanoma, head and neck, liver or kidney cancer.

The chain couples TRBV9 to TRBJ1-1; D is ambiguous. Between the trimmed V and J ends, which lost 4 bases and 3 bases, there was a span of 10 bases. This CDR3 is 13 amino acids long. Germline loops: CDR1 SGDLS, CDR2 YYNGEE. The DNA of the CDR3 is TGTGCCAGCAGCACCGAGATGGACACTGAAGCTTTCTTT. Residues: CASSTEMDTEAFF.

This chain connects TRBV4-2 to TRBJ2-2; tentatively, D is TRBD2 (5 bases). Germline V gives CDR1 LGHNA, CDR2 YNFKEQ. The CDR3 has 16 residues. V dropped 3 bases and J dropped 4 bases, with 15 bases sitting between them. The CDR3 bases are TGTGCCAGCAGCCAGTCGGAAGGAGGTGGCACCGGGGAGCTGTTTTTT. Translated, it gives CASSQSEGGGTGELFF.

J is TRBJ2-7 and V is TRBV6-6; D call uncertain. Germline V gene data show CDR1 as MNHNY and CDR2 as SVGAGI (reference sequence). V lost 6 bases and J lost 3, with 12 bases in between. This CDR3 is built from 13 residues. CDR3 nucleotide sequence: TGTGCCAGCAGCCAGCAACGGGTCTACGAGCAGTACTTC. It translates to CASSQQRVYEQYF.

The CDR3 DNA sequence: TGTGCCAGCAGCGGACACAGGACCTCCCGTTATGGTTGGGATTTCTTT. This translates into CASSGHRTSRYGWDFF. The V gene is TRBV9, the J gene TRBJ1-1; possibly TRBD1 for D (5 bases). The CDR3 has 16 amino acids. The germline gives CDR1 SGDLS, CDR2 YYNGEE. Between the trimmed V and J ends, which lost 3 bases and 13 bases, there was a span of 28 bases.

This clone was observed once. V and J are TRBV9 and TRBJ1-2; 8 nucleotides align to TRBD1. Germline V gives CDR1 SGDLS, CDR2 YYNGEE. This CDR3 region has 15 residues. V lost 0 bases to trimming and J lost 4 bases; unmatched junction nucleotides: 5. CDR3 DNA: TGTGCCAGCAGCGTAGATAGGACAGGGAGCTATGGCTACACCTTC. This codes for CASSVDRTGSYGYTF. Based on the CDR3 plus reference TRBV9 and TRBJ1-2, the full variable domain is DSGVTQTPKHLITATGQRVTLRCSPRSGDLSVYWYQQSLDQGLQFLIQYYNGEERAKGNILERFSAQQFPDLHSELNLSSLELGDSALYFCASSVDRTGSYGYTFGSGTRLTVV.

V usage is TRBV2 and J usage is TRBJ1-6, with a weak D call TRBD1 (5 bases). The V and J ends lost 4 bases and 5 bases respectively, with 18 bases between them. CDR1 and CDR2 from the germline V gene are SNHLY and FYNNEI. The CDR3 length is 17 residues. The CDR3 bases are TGTGCCAGCAGTGGGTCCGGGGGTCATCTTAATAATTCACCCCTCCACTTT. Translating gives CASSGSGGHLNNSPLHF.

A single count supports this clone. The chain combines TRBV7-9 with TRBJ2-7; D might be TRBD1 (6 bases). The CDR3 loop spans 16 amino acids. With 5 bases removed from V and 0 bases from J, the gap between germline ends came to 17 bases. CDR1 is SEHNR, CDR2 FQNEAQ, per germline (reference sequence). As DNA, the CDR3 is TGTGCCAGCAGCGACATAGACAGGAAGAACTCCTACGAGCAGTACTTC. Amino acid sequence: CASSDIDRKNSYEQYF. Supplemented by reference TRBV7-9 and TRBJ2-7, the full variable domain reads DTGVSQNPRHKITKRGQNVTFRCDPISEHNRLYWYRQTLGQGPEFLTYFQNEAQLEKSRLLSDRFSAERPKGSFSTLEIQRTEQGDSAMYLCASSDIDRKNSYEQYFGPGTRLTVT.

The V call is TRBV29-1, the J call TRBJ2-1, with TRBD2 matching over 9 bases. This CDR3 region has 14 residues. Trimming cost V 5 bases and J 4 bases; bases outside gene matches: 6. Germline CDR1 reads SQVTM; CDR2 reads ANQGSEA. The CDR3 is CSVWTSAPYNEQFF. Here the CDR3 DNA reads TGCAGCGTTTGGACTAGCGCCCCTTACAATGAGCAGTTCTTC.

This chain links TRBV5-1 with TRBJ1-6; 7 bases map to TRBD1. J was trimmed by 0 bases and V by 4 bases; bases with no gene match: 10. The CDR3 length is 18 residues. Germline CDR1 SGHRS, CDR2 YFSETQ. CDR3 region: CASSLRGTSTSYNSPLHF. The CDR3 DNA follows: TGCGCCAGCAGCCTCAGGGGGACTTCTACCTCCTATAATTCACCCCTCCACTTT.

The count of this clone is one. The gene calls are TRBV5-8 and TRBJ2-5; possibly TRBD1 or TRBD2 for D (5 bases each). The CDR3 has 15 residues. V lost 1 base to trimming and J lost 5 bases, with 15 bases between them. Germline values: CDR1 SGHTS, CDR2 YDEGEE. CDR3 in DNA: TGTGCCAGCAGCTTGTGGGACCACCTGCAGGAGACCCAGTACTTC. This sequence encodes CASSLWDHLQETQYF. Based on the CDR3 plus reference TRBV5-8 and TRBJ2-5, the full variable domain is EAGVTQSPTHLIKTRGQQATLRCSPISGHTSVYWYQQALGLGLQFLLWYDEGEERNRGNFPPRFSGRQFPNYSSELNVNALELEDSALYLCASSLWDHLQETQYFGPGTRLLVL.

V gene TRBV6-1 combines with J gene TRBJ1-5, with D perhaps matching TRBD1 (5 bases). This CDR3 has 16 residues. The germline V gene has CDR1 MNHNS and CDR2 SASEGT. V dropped 2 bases and J dropped 0 bases, with 11 bases sitting between them. The CDR3 DNA reads TGTGCCAGCAGTGAATGGCAGGGTTATAGCAATCAGCCCCAGCATTTT. This translates into CASSEWQGYSNQPQHF.

V and J are TRBV5-1 and TRBJ1-6; tentatively, D is TRBD1 (5 bases). Trimming removed 5 bases from V and 0 bases from J, with 12 bases in between. The germline CDR1 and CDR2 sequences are SGHRS and YFSETQ. This CDR3 region has 16 residues. The CDR3 here is CASRRQSSSYNSPLHF. The CDR3 DNA reads as TGCGCCAGCAGACGACAGTCAAGCTCCTATAATTCACCCCTCCACTTT.

The J gene is TRBJ1-1, the V gene TRBV9; no reliable D call. CDR1 SGDLS and CDR2 YYNGEE come from the germline V gene. The CDR3 runs to 15 residues. With 0 bases removed from V and 2 bases from J, the gap between germline ends came to 11 bases. The CDR3 sequence: CASSVEGRINTEAFF. The CDR3 region has the DNA TGTGCCAGCAGCGTAGAAGGAAGGATTAACACTGAAGCTTTCTTT.

The J gene is TRBJ2-5, the V gene TRBV5-4; D not resolved. The germline V gene has CDR1 SGHNT and CDR2 YYREEE (reference sequence). CDR3 length: 13 amino acids. With 4 bases removed from V and 0 bases from J, the gap between germline ends came to 7 bases. The CDR3 spells CASSILDQETQYF. In DNA, the CDR3 is TGTGCCAGCAGCATACTGGACCAAGAGACCCAGTACTTC. Based on the CDR3 plus reference TRBV5-4 and TRBJ2-5, the full variable domain is ETGVTQSPTHLIKTRGQQVTLRCSSQSGHNTVSWYQQALGQGPQFIFQYYREEENGRGNFPPRFSGLQFPNYSSELNVNALELDDSALYLCASSILDQETQYFGPGTRLLVL.